This TCR beta chain was captured in a study of CD8+CD57+ T cells in acquired aplastic anemia. CDR3 length equals 17 residues. Germline V gene data show CDR1 as PRHDT and CDR2 as FYEKMQ (reference sequence). Concerning this clonotype: An end of the junction differs from the germline gene, which may be a read error.

Genomic DNA acted as the template from which TCR beta VDJ combination and CDR3 sequence profiling were carried out. TCRdb re-derived calls from the reads in MiXCR, one entry per CDR3 protein. Of under 350,000 distinct CDR3 sequences in the sample, about 50% are singletons; the top ten hold approximately 1.2%. CD8+CD57+ cell expansion had been shown by flow cytometry in patients chosen for sequencing. Material for sequencing was sorted CD4+, CD8+, or CD8+CD57+ T cells (not recorded which) from PBMCs. This TCR came from a human donor with aplastic anemia. The J gene is TRBJ2-2, the V gene TRBV13; tentatively, D is TRBD2 (6 bases). The CDR3 spells CASSPPIAATNAGELFF. The CDR3 bases are TGTGCCAGCAGCCCGCCCATAGCGGCTACGAACGCCGGGGAGCTGTTTTTT.